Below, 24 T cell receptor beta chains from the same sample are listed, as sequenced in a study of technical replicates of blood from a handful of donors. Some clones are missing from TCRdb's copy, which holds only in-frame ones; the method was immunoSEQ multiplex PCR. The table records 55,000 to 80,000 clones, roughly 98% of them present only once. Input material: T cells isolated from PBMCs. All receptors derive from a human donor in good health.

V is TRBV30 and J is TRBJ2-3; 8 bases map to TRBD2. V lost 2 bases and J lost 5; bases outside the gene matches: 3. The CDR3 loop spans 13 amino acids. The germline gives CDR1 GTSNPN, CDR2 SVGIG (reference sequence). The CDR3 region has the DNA TGTGCCTGGAGTTTCGGGGGGGGAGATACGCAGTATTTT. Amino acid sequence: CAWSFGGGDTQYF.

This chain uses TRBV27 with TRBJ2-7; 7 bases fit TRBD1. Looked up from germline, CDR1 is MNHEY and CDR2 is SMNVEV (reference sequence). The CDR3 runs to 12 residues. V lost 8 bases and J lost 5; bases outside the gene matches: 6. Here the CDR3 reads CASGRTGDEQYF. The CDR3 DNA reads TGTGCCAGCGGACGAACAGGGGACGAGCAGTACTTC.

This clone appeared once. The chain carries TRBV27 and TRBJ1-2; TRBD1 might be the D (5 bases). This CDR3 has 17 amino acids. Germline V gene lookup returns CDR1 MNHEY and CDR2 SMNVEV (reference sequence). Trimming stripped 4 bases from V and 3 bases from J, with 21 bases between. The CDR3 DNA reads TGTGCCAGCAGTTCCGACAGCACCCCACCGGATTACTATGGCTACACCTTC. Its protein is CASSSDSTPPDYYGYTF.

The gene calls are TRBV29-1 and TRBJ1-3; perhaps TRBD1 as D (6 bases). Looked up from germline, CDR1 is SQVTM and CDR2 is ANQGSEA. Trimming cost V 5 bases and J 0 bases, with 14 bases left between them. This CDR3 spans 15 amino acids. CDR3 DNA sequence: TGCAGCGTTACCACGGGACATTACTCTGGAAACACCATATATTTT. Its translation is CSVTTGHYSGNTIYF.

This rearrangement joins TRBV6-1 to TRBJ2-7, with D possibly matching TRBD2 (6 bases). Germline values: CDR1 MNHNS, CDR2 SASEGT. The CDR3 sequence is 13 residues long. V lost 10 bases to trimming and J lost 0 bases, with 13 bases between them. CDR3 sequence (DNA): TGTGCCACAACTATCGGGAGCTCCTACGAGCAGTACTTC. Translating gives CATTIGSSYEQYF.

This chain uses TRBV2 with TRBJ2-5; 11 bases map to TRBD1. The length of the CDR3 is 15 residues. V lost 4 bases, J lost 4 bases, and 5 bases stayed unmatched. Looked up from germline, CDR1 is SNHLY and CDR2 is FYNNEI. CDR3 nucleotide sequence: TGTGCCAGCAGTGCCGGGACAGGGGGTTTAGAGACCCAGTACTTC. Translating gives CASSAGTGGLETQYF.

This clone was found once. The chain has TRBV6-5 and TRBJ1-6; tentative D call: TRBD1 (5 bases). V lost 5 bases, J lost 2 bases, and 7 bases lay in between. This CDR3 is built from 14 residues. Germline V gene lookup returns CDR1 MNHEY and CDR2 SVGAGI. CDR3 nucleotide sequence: TGTGCCAGCAGTGACAGACCCTATAATTCACCCCTCCACTTT. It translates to CASSDRPYNSPLHF.

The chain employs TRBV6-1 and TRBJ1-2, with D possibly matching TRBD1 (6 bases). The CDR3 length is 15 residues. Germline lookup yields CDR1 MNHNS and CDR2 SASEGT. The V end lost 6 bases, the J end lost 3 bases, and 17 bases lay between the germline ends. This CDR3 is CASRGDTRWDYGYTF. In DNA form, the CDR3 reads TGTGCCAGCAGGGGGGACACCAGGTGGGACTATGGCTACACCTTC.

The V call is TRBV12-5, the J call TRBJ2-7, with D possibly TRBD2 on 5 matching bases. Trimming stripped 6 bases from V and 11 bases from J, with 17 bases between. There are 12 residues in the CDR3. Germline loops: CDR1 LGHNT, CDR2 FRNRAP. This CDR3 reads CASGQNPTKKYF. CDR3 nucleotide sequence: TGTGCTAGTGGCCAAAACCCGACTAAAAAGTACTTC.

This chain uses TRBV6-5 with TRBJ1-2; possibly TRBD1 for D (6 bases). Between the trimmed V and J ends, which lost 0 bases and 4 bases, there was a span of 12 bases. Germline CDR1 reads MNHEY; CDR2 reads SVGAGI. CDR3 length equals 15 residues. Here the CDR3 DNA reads TGTGCCAGCAGTTACTCGAGTCGGGGGGCCTATGGCTACACCTTC. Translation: CASSYSSRGAYGYTF.

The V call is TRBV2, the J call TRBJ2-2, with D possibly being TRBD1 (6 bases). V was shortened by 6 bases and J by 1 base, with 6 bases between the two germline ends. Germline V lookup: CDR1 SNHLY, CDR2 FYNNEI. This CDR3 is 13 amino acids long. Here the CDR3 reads CASRGQNTGELFF. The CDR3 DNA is TGTGCCAGCAGGGGACAGAACACCGGGGAGCTGTTTTTT. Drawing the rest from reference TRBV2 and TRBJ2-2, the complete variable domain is EPEVTQTPSHQVTQMGQEVILRCVPISNHLYFYWYRQILGQKVEFLVSFYNNEISEKSEIFDDQFSVERPDGSNFTLKIRSTKLEDSAMYFCASRGQNTGELFFGEGSRLTVL.

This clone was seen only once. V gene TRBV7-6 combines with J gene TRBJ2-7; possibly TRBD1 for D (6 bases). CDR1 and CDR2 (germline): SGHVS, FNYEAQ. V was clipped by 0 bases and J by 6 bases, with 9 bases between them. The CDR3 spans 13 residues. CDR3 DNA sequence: TGTGCCAGCAGCTTAGCCAGGGGAAGCGAGCAGTACTTC. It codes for CASSLARGSEQYF. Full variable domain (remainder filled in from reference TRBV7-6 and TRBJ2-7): GAGVSQSPRYKVTKRGQDVALRCDPISGHVSLYWYRQALGQGPEFLTYFNYEAQQDKSGLPNDRFSAERPEGSISTLTIQRTEQRDSAMYRCASSLARGSEQYFGPGTRLTVT.

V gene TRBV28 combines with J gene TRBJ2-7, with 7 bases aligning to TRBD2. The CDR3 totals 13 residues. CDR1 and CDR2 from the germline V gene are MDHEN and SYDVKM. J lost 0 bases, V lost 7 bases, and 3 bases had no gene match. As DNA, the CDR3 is TGTGCCAGCAATGGCGGGAGCTCCTACGAGCAGTACTTC. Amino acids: CASNGGSSYEQYF.

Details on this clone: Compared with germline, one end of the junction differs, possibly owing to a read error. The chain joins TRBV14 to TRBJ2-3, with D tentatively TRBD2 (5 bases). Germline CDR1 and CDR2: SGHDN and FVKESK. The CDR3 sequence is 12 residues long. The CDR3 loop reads CASSPSGRKPLF. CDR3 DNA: TGTGCCAGCAGCCCTTCGGGAAGGAAGCCTCTATTT.

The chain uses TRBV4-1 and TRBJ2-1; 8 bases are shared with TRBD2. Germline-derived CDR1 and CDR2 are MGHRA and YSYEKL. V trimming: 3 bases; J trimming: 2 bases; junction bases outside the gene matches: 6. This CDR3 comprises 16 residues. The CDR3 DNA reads TGCGCCAGCAGCCACCCCTGGCGGGGGGCCTACAATGAGCAGTTCTTC. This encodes CASSHPWRGAYNEQFF.

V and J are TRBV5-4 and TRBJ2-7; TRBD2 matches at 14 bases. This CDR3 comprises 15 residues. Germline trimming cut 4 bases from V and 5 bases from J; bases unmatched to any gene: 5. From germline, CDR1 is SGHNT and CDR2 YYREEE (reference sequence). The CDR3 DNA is TGTGCCAGCAGCACCCCGACTAGCGGGAGGGACGAGCAGTACTTC. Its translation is CASSTPTSGRDEQYF.

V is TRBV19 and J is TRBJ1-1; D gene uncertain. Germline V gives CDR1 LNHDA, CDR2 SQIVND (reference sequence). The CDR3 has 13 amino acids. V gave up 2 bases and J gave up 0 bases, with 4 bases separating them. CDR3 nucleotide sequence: TGTGCCAGTAGTATATCCATGAACACTGAAGCTTTCTTT. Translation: CASSISMNTEAFF.

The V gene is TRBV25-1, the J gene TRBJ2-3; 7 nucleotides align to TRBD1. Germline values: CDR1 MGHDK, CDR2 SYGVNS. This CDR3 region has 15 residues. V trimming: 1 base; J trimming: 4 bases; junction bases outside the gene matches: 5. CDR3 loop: CASSESDRVPDTQYF. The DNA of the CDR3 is TGTGCCAGCAGTGAATCAGACAGGGTACCAGATACGCAGTATTTT.

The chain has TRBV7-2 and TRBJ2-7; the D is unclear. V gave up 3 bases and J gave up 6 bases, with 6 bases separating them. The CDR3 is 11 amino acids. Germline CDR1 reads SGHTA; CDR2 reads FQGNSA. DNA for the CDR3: TGTGCCAGCAGCTTCTACAGCGAGCAGTACTTC. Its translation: CASSFYSEQYF.

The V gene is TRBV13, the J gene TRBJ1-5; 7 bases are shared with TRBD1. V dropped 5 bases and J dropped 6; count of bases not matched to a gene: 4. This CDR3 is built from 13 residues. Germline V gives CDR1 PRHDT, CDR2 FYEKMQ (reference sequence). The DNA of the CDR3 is TGTGCCAGCAGCAGAGGGACAGTTCAGCCCCAGCATTTT. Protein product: CASSRGTVQPQHF.

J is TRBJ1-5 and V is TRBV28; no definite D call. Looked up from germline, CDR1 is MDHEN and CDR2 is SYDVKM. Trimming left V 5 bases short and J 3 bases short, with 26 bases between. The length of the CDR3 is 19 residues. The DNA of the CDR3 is TGTGCCAGCAGTATTCGGTTATTGGCCGATTTAGACAACAATCAGCCCCAGCATTTT. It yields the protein CASSIRLLADLDNNQPQHF.

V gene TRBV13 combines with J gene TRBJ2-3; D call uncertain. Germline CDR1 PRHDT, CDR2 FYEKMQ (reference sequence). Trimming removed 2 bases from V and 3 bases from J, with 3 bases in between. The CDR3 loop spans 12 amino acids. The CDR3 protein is CASSLQTDTQYF. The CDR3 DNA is TGTGCCAGCAGCTTACAGACAGATACGCAGTATTTT.

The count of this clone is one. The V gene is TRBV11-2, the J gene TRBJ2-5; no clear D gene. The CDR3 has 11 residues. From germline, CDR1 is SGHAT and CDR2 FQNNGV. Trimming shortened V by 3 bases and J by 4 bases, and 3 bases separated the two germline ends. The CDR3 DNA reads TGTGCCAGCAGCTTGAGAGAGACCCAGTACTTC. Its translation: CASSLRETQYF.

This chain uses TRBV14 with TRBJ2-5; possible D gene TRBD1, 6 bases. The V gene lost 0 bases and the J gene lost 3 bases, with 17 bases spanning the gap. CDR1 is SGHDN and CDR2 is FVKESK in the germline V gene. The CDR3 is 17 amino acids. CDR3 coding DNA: TGTGCCAGCAGCCAAGATTTAGGCAGGGGCCTAAAAGAGACCCAGTACTTC. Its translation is CASSQDLGRGLKETQYF. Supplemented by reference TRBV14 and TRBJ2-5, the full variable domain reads EAGVTQFPSHSVIEKGQTVTLRCDPISGHDNLYWYRRVMGKEIKFLLHFVKESKQDESGMPNNRFLAERTGGTYSTLKVQPAELEDSGVYFCASSQDLGRGLKETQYFGPGTRLLVL.